The table lists the clone carrying this T cell receptor beta chain with a count of one. The data derive from a study of blood T cell repertoires in COVID-19. In the study overall: Samples taken during acute and convalescent COVID-19 were collected in the United States, Italy and Spain. T cells, B-cell-depleted T cells, or PBMCs provided the cDNA or gDNA that served as material.

The authors' processing: Nucleated cell counts were estimated from reference gene primer amplification. Generated by immunoSEQ multiplex PCR, the TCRdb table keeps only in-frame clones and is missing some. V and J calls and clone size are those listed in that table; D and trimming were worked out from the DNA. The repertoire holds some 40,000 clones, with 90% to 95% as singletons. V lost 0 bases, J lost 2 bases, and 7 bases stayed unmatched. The CDR3 has 16 amino acids. CDR1 is SQVTM and CDR2 is ANQGSEA in the germline V gene. V gene TRBV29-1 combines with J gene TRBJ2-1; TRBD1 aligns across 7 bases. The sample consisted of peripheral blood. This clonotype was obtained from a man in his forties or fifties with active COVID-19. The chain's CDR3 is CSVEDPQGNTYNEQFF. The CDR3 nucleotides read TGCAGCGTTGAAGATCCACAGGGGAACACCTACAATGAGCAGTTCTTC.